Each of the 29 T cell receptor beta chains below was sequenced from the same sample in a study of blood T cell repertoires in COVID-19. This table comes from immunoSEQ multiplex PCR, and its TCRdb copy is limited to in-frame clones, with some not included. The table includes approximately 50,000 clones, approximately 85% detected once. Sequences were obtained from peripheral blood. The receptors were gathered from a human donor in a cohort sampled during active COVID-19.

This chain joins TRBV30 and TRBJ1-2; D is uncertain. V was shortened by 0 bases and J by 3 bases, with 5 bases between the two germline ends. CDR3 size: 12 residues. Germline V lookup: CDR1 GTSNPN, CDR2 SVGIG (reference sequence). CDR3 amino acids: CAWSVGDYGYTF. In nucleotides, the CDR3 is TGTGCCTGGAGTGTCGGGGACTATGGCTACACCTTC.

The gene calls are TRBV10-1 and TRBJ1-2, with TRBD1 as a possible D gene (5 bases). CDR3 length: 13 residues. CDR1 and CDR2 from the germline V gene are WNHNN and SYGVQD (reference sequence). V was cut by 4 bases and J by 6 bases, with 12 bases left in between. CDR3 DNA: TGCGCCAGCAGTGGAAAAGGGGTGAATGGCTACACCTTC. It encodes CASSGKGVNGYTF.

The V gene is TRBV4-2, the J gene TRBJ2-7; 9 bases align to TRBD2. This CDR3 has 16 amino acids. The J segment lost 3 bases and the V segment lost 1 base, leaving 7 bases of the junction unmatched. Looked up from germline, CDR1 is LGHNA and CDR2 is YNFKEQ. CDR3 region: CASSQVTVAGDYEQYF. CDR3 in DNA: TGTGCCAGCAGCCAAGTTACAGTAGCGGGAGACTACGAGCAGTACTTC.

V usage is TRBV5-1 and J usage is TRBJ2-7; 13 bases are a match to TRBD2. The germline V gene has CDR1 SGHRS and CDR2 YFSETQ. Losses at the gene ends were 3 bases for V and 6 bases for J; bases not matched to a gene: 9. This CDR3 is built from 16 residues. In DNA, the CDR3 is TGCGCCAGCAGCTACATACCGGGACTAGCGGGATCCGAGCAGTACTTC. It encodes CASSYIPGLAGSEQYF.

The rearrangement joins TRBV4-2 to TRBJ2-7; weak D call: TRBD1 (6 bases). Trimming took 3 bases from V and 9 from J, leaving 12 bases between them. Germline V gene lookup returns CDR1 LGHNA and CDR2 YNFKEQ. This CDR3 region has 12 residues. The CDR3 DNA reads as TGTGCCAGCAGCCATGGGGACAACAGGCAGTACTTC. Protein product: CASSHGDNRQYF.

The CDR3 here is CASRLASSLWATSRPEAGTDTQYF. The CDR3 region has the DNA TGTGCAAGTCGCTTAGCTTCTTCTCTGTGGGCGACTAGCCGGCCCGAGGCCGGCACAGATACGCAGTATTTT. The J gene is TRBJ2-3, the V gene TRBV12-2; TRBD2 is taken as the D call from the table, unchecked against the DNA. TRBV12-2 is a documented pseudogene. This CDR3 comprises 24 residues.

J is TRBJ2-7 and V is TRBV2; D perhaps matches TRBD2 (6 bases). The V end lost 11 bases, the J end lost 1 base, and 30 bases lay between the germline ends. In germline, CDR1 is SNHLY, CDR2 FYNNEI. CDR3 size: 18 residues. The CDR3 loop reads CAGGTPLGGKSGSYEQYF. The CDR3 DNA is TGTGCCGGGGGGACGCCATTGGGCGGGAAATCAGGATCCTACGAGCAGTACTTC.

CDR3 region: CASSVPRRGMNTEAFF. CDR3 nucleotides: TGTGCCAGCAGCGTCCCCCGGCGGGGTATGAACACTGAAGCTTTCTTT. The chain uses TRBV7-9 and TRBJ1-1, with unresolved D. V was cut by 5 bases and J by 0 bases, with 16 bases left in between. This CDR3 comprises 16 residues. Germline V gene data show CDR1 as SEHNR and CDR2 as FQNEAQ (reference sequence).

The CDR3 here is CASSLRPRGVRSNQPQHF. The DNA of the CDR3 is TGTGCCAGCAGCTTAAGACCTCGGGGGGTTCGTAGCAATCAGCCCCAGCATTTT. The rearrangement joins TRBV7-8 to TRBJ1-5; D is perhaps TRBD1 (5 bases). The CDR3 has 18 amino acids. The ends were cut back, 2 bases at V and 0 bases at J, with 17 bases in the middle. CDR1 and CDR2 (germline): SGHVS, FQNEAQ.

CDR3 DNA: TGCGCCAGCAGCTTGGATAGCTCTACGTTCTATGGCTACACCTTC. Protein: CASSLDSSTFYGYTF. This chain connects TRBV5-1 to TRBJ1-2; no definite D call. V gave up 0 bases and J gave up 4 bases, with 13 bases separating them. CDR3 length: 15 residues. Germline assignment: CDR1 SGHRS and CDR2 YFSETQ. Combining the CDR3 with reference TRBV5-1 and TRBJ1-2 gives the whole variable domain KAGVTQTPRYLIKTRGQQVTLSCSPISGHRSVSWYQQTPGQGLQFLFEYFSETQRNKGNFPGRFSGRQFSNSRSEMNVSTLELGDSALYLCASSLDSSTFYGYTFGSGTRLTVV.

This chain connects TRBV10-3 to TRBJ2-1; 7 bases are a match to TRBD2. The CDR3 covers 13 residues. Germline assignment: CDR1 ENHRY and CDR2 SYGVKD. V lost 6 bases to trimming and J lost 2 bases; unmatched junction nucleotides: 1. This CDR3 is CAIRLAAYNEQFF. The DNA of the CDR3 is TGTGCCATCAGGCTAGCGGCCTACAATGAGCAGTTCTTC.

The chain recombines TRBV7-2 with TRBJ2-2, with a possible D match to TRBD1 (5 bases). The V end was cut by 2 bases, the J end by 4 bases, with 8 bases between. CDR3 size: 14 residues. The germline CDR1 and CDR2 sequences are SGHTA and FQGNSA. CDR3 sequence reads: CASSLWGRTGELFF. CDR3 DNA sequence: TGTGCCAGCAGCTTATGGGGCCGCACCGGGGAGCTGTTTTTT. The full variable domain, completed using reference TRBV7-2 and TRBJ2-2, is GAGVSQSPSNKVTEKGKDVELRCDPISGHTALYWYRQSLGQGLEFLIYFQGNSAPDKSGLPSDRFSAERTGGSVSTLTIQRTQQEDSAVYLCASSLWGRTGELFFGEGSRLTVL.

The table lists this clone with a count of one. This sequence joins TRBV5-1 and TRBJ2-6; TRBD1 aligns across 9 bases. Looked up from germline, CDR1 is SGHRS and CDR2 is YFSETQ. J lost 0 bases, V lost 6 bases, and 13 bases had no gene match. The CDR3 covers 19 residues. The CDR3 here is CASTPVPGQGNSGANVLTF. The CDR3 DNA follows: TGCGCCAGCACCCCCGTTCCGGGACAGGGTAACTCTGGGGCCAACGTCCTGACTTTC.

This chain joins TRBV6-6 and TRBJ2-6; D is undetermined. The germline V gene encodes CDR1 MNHNY and CDR2 SVGAGI (reference sequence). Trimming shortened V by 10 bases and J by 0 bases, and 10 bases separated the two germline ends. This CDR3 contains 14 residues. As DNA, the CDR3 is TGTGCCACCTATCTCCGCTCTGGGGCCAACGTCCTGACTTTC. Translated, it gives CATYLRSGANVLTF.

A single count supports this clone. The J gene is TRBJ1-2, the V gene TRBV19; 9 bases match TRBD1. Per the germline V gene, CDR1 is LNHDA and CDR2 is SQIVND (reference sequence). The ends lost 5 bases at V and 8 bases at J; junction bases unmatched: 9. The CDR3 loop spans 14 amino acids. The CDR3 loop reads CASSLLQGARGYTF. The DNA of the CDR3 is TGTGCCAGTAGTCTATTACAGGGGGCCCGGGGCTACACCTTC.

The chain joins TRBV19 to TRBJ2-1; a weak D match, TRBD2 (6 bases). Germline V gives CDR1 LNHDA, CDR2 SQIVND (reference sequence). CDR3 length: 12 amino acids. This CDR3 is CASAREHNEQFF. The CDR3 nucleotides are TGTGCGTCCGCTCGGGAGCACAATGAGCAGTTCTTC.

The rearrangement links TRBV19 to TRBJ1-1, with TRBD1 as a possible D gene (5 bases). Germline values: CDR1 LNHDA, CDR2 SQIVND (reference sequence). Trimming left V 7 bases short and J 4 bases short, with 16 bases between. The length of the CDR3 is 14 residues. In nucleotides, the CDR3 is TGTGCCAGTATGGGGGGTCTGGGGGTCACTGAAGCTTTCTTT. This codes for CASMGGLGVTEAFF.

This clone was seen just once. The gene calls are TRBV15 and TRBJ1-2; 7 bases match TRBD1. Germline CDR1 LNHNV, CDR2 YYDKDF (reference sequence). Unmatched junction bases numbered 2, after V lost 0 bases and J lost 4 bases. CDR3 length: 14 residues. CDR3 amino acids: CATSRDTGVYGYTF. The DNA of the CDR3 is TGTGCCACCAGCAGAGATACAGGGGTCTATGGCTACACCTTC.

The chain links TRBV2 to TRBJ2-3, with 7 nucleotides matching TRBD2. The CDR3 sequence is 16 residues long. Trimming took 0 bases from V and 2 from J; bases not matched to a gene: 5. The germline CDR1 and CDR2 sequences are SNHLY and FYNNEI. The CDR3 is CASSEASGTNTDTQYF. The DNA for the CDR3 is TGTGCCAGCAGTGAAGCGAGCGGGACCAACACAGATACGCAGTATTTT.

The CDR3 is CASSLSQGAREKLFF. The DNA for the CDR3 is TGCGCCAGCAGCTTGTCGCAGGGGGCTCGGGAAAAACTGTTTTTT. J is TRBJ1-4 and V is TRBV5-1, with 8 nucleotides matching TRBD1. The germline V gene encodes CDR1 SGHRS and CDR2 YFSETQ. Trimming cost V 1 base and J 8 bases; bases outside gene matches: 7. This CDR3 comprises 15 residues. The full variable domain, rest sourced from reference TRBV5-1 and TRBJ1-4, is KAGVTQTPRYLIKTRGQQVTLSCSPISGHRSVSWYQQTPGQGLQFLFEYFSETQRNKGNFPGRFSGRQFSNSRSEMNVSTLELGDSALYLCASSLSQGAREKLFFGSGTQLSVL.

This chain links TRBV27 with TRBJ2-3; the D is unclear. Per germline, CDR1 MNHEY and CDR2 SMNVEV (reference sequence). The CDR3 length is 12 residues. V shed 5 bases and J shed 1 base, with 4 bases lying between them. The CDR3 DNA is TGTGCCAGCAGTGTAGGCACAGATACGCAGTATTTT. Translating gives CASSVGTDTQYF.

CDR3 sequence reads: CASSFLQGREKLFF. The CDR3 nucleotides are TGTGCCAGCAGTTTTTTGCAAGGGAGAGAAAAACTGTTTTTT. V usage is TRBV27 and J usage is TRBJ1-4; unclear D gene. The CDR3 extends over 14 amino acids. Between the trimmed V and J ends, which lost 3 bases and 8 bases, there was a span of 13 bases. Per the germline V gene, CDR1 is MNHEY and CDR2 is SMNVEV (reference sequence).

This clone was picked up one time. The rearrangement joins TRBV6-1 to TRBJ2-1, with 10 bases that match TRBD2. The CDR3 is made up of 16 amino acids. V lost 3 bases to trimming and J lost 8 bases; unmatched junction nucleotides: 10. Germline V lookup: CDR1 MNHNS, CDR2 SASEGT. CDR3: CASSDPSGRAVDEQFF. DNA of the CDR3: TGTGCCAGCAGTGACCCCAGCGGGAGGGCCGTCGATGAGCAGTTCTTC.

V and J are TRBV3-1 (or the pseudogene TRBV3-2) and TRBJ1-3; a possible D gene is TRBD1 (5 bases). Germline lookup yields CDR1 LGHDT and CDR2 YNNKEL (reference sequence). The CDR3 consists of 14 residues. Trimming removed 4 bases from V and 2 bases from J, with 9 bases in between. In DNA form, the CDR3 reads TGTGCCAGCAGCCCACAAGGGGCTGGAAACACCATATATTTT. Translating gives CASSPQGAGNTIYF.

J is TRBJ2-2 and V is TRBV7-2, with TRBD2 matching over 10 bases. Germline V gene data show CDR1 as SGHTA and CDR2 as FQGNSA. V lost 0 bases to trimming and J lost 4 bases; unmatched junction nucleotides: 2. The CDR3 totals 16 residues. CDR3 region: CASSLAGTSVTGELFF. The CDR3 DNA reads TGTGCCAGCAGCTTAGCGGGGACTAGCGTCACCGGGGAGCTGTTTTTT. The whole variable domain, filled in from reference TRBV7-2 and TRBJ2-2, reads GAGVSQSPSNKVTEKGKDVELRCDPISGHTALYWYRQSLGQGLEFLIYFQGNSAPDKSGLPSDRFSAERTGGSVSTLTIQRTQQEDSAVYLCASSLAGTSVTGELFFGEGSRLTVL.

The gene calls are TRBV7-9 and TRBJ2-3, with a tentative D call TRBD2 (6 bases). From germline, CDR1 is SEHNR and CDR2 FQNEAQ (reference sequence). The CDR3 consists of 15 residues. Trimming pared 1 base from V and 3 bases from J, leaving 11 bases between. The CDR3 nucleotides are TGTGCCAGCAGCTTAGGCCAGGGAGGAACAGATACGCAGTATTTT. It is translated as CASSLGQGGTDTQYF.

This CDR3 is CASSFSGTSTDTQYF. CDR3 nucleotides: TGTGCCAGCAGCTTTAGCGGGACCAGCACAGATACGCAGTATTTT. This sequence joins TRBV7-3 and TRBJ2-3, with 8 bases lining up with TRBD2. V lost 3 bases, J lost 0 bases, and 2 bases stayed unmatched. The CDR3 is 15 amino acids. Germline V lookup: CDR1 SGHTA, CDR2 FQGTGA.

The V call is TRBV29-1, the J call TRBJ1-1; 7 nucleotides line up with TRBD1. The V and J ends lost 8 bases and 0 bases, in that order; junction bases with no gene match: 12. The CDR3 sequence is 15 residues long. CDR1 is SQVTM and CDR2 is ANQGSEA in the germline V gene. CDR3 DNA: TGCAGCAGTGGCAGTGAGGGGGCCATGAACACTGAAGCTTTCTTT. Its translation is CSSGSEGAMNTEAFF.

V and J are TRBV2 and TRBJ2-7, with D possibly being TRBD2 (6 bases). Trimming took off 8 bases at V and 5 bases at J, with 7 bases between the two ends. CDR1 SNHLY and CDR2 FYNNEI come from the germline V gene. This CDR3 contains 10 residues. The CDR3 bases are TGTGCCAGCCGCGGGGACGAGCAGTACTTC. It translates to CASRGDEQYF.